What follows are 3 T cell receptor beta chains derived from one specimen sequenced in a study of Graves' ophthalmopathy and Graves' hyperthyroidism. RNA transcripts provided the template for amplifying TCR beta CDR3 regions. First-round RT-PCR used HTBI primers; second-round multiplex PCR followed. Each CDR3 protein gets one entry after TCRdb re-called the multiplex PCR reads with MiXCR. The sample shows just over 400,000 distinct CDR3 sequences, 20% to 25% of them seen only once. The sample was peripheral blood. These receptors were taken from a woman under 30 with stable Graves' hyperthyroidism.

The CDR3 sequence: CASSLDSSEAFF. CDR3 in DNA: TGTGCCAGCAGCCTCGACAGTTCTGAAGCTTTCTTT. This chain links TRBV5-4 with TRBJ1-1, with a possible D match to TRBD1 (5 bases). The ends were cut back, 4 bases at V and 6 bases at J, with 10 bases in the middle. The germline V gene encodes CDR1 SGHNT and CDR2 YYREEE (reference sequence). The CDR3 totals 12 residues.

To note about this clonotype: With a much larger clone just one base away, this may be a read error. The J gene is TRBJ2-2, the V gene TRBV20-1, with a tentative D call TRBD2 (6 bases). Germline V gene data show CDR1 as DFQATT and CDR2 as SNEGSKA (reference sequence). The CDR3 extends over 15 amino acids. The CDR3 coding sequence is TGCAGTGCTCAGTTCGCAGGGACTCACACCGGGGAGCTGTTGTTT. Translating gives CSAQFAGTHTGELLF.

This clonotype was counted a few times. The chain uses TRBV29-1 and TRBJ2-7; TRBD2 matches at 8 bases. Germline values: CDR1 SQVTM, CDR2 ANQGSEA. The J segment lost 2 bases and the V segment lost 7 bases, leaving 7 bases of the junction unmatched. The CDR3 contains 13 residues. CDR3 amino acids: CSALAGSPYEQYF. Written as DNA, the CDR3 is TGCAGCGCCTTAGCGGGATCCCCCTACGAGCAGTACTTC.